This entry lists 8 T cell receptor beta chains sequenced from one sample in a study of CD8 T cells in Susac syndrome. cDNA came from approximately 0.5 to 1 ug RNA primed by random hexamers. TCRdb analysed the immunoSEQ multiplex PCR reads with MiXCR anew, one entry per CDR3 protein. The sample contains 130,000 or so distinct CDR3 sequences, 80% of which appear only once. Sequencing was performed on CD8+ T cells from PBMCs. The receptors were sampled from a human donor with multiple sclerosis.

DNA of the CDR3: TGCGCCAGCAGCCCAACGAGTTTACTCAGCACAGATACGCAGTATTTT. Its protein product is CASSPTSLLSTDTQYF. The rearrangement joins TRBV4-1 to TRBJ2-3; no clear D gene. Deletions cut 4 bases from V and 0 bases from J, with 14 bases between. The germline V gene has CDR1 MGHRA and CDR2 YSYEKL. The CDR3 sequence is 16 residues long.

V is TRBV7-9 and J is TRBJ1-6; TRBD1 matches 10 bases. There are 13 residues in the CDR3. From germline, CDR1 is SEHNR and CDR2 FQNEAQ (reference sequence). With V trimmed by 6 bases and J by 9 bases, 2 bases remained unmatched. The chain's CDR3 is CASRGTGVSPLHF. CDR3 DNA sequence: TGTGCCAGCAGAGGGACAGGGGTTTCACCCCTCCACTTT.

The V and J genes are TRBV12-3 or TRBV12-4 and TRBJ1-3; 8 bases line up with TRBD1. With V trimmed by 4 bases and J by 0 bases, 5 bases remained unmatched. The CDR3 loop spans 16 amino acids. The CDR3 coding sequence is TGTGCCAGCAGTTGGGACAGGTACTTCTCTGGAAACACCATATATTTT. This codes for CASSWDRYFSGNTIYF.

The V call is TRBV6-2 or TRBV6-3, the J call TRBJ2-1, with 11 bases lining up with TRBD2. From germline, CDR1 is MNHEY and CDR2 SVGEGT. Trimming cost V 4 bases and J 5 bases; bases outside gene matches: 7. The CDR3 contains 16 residues. Here the CDR3 DNA reads TGTGCCAGCAGTTTTCAGACTAGCGGGACAGACAATGAGCAGTTCTTC. Its protein is CASSFQTSGTDNEQFF.

V gene TRBV5-1 combines with J gene TRBJ2-7, with a possible D match to TRBD2 (6 bases). The V end lost 5 bases, the J end lost 2 bases, and 11 bases lay between the germline ends. The germline CDR1 and CDR2 sequences are SGHRS and YFSETQ. This CDR3 region has 13 residues. This chain's CDR3 is CASRAGLAYEQYF. The CDR3 region has the DNA TGCGCCAGCAGGGCGGGACTGGCCTACGAGCAGTACTTC.

This chain connects TRBV27 to TRBJ2-4; 9 bases are a match to TRBD1. The CDR3 extends over 18 amino acids. In germline, CDR1 is MNHEY, CDR2 SMNVEV (reference sequence). The trim removed 0 bases at V and 0 bases at J, leaving 6 bases unmatched. The CDR3 protein is CASSLSFGTGLAKNIQYF. The DNA of the CDR3 is TGTGCCAGCAGTTTATCCTTCGGGACAGGGTTAGCCAAAAACATTCAGTACTTC.

V gene TRBV20-1 combines with J gene TRBJ1-1; D is perhaps TRBD1 (5 bases). Germline loops: CDR1 DFQATT, CDR2 SNEGSKA (reference sequence). This CDR3 has 12 residues. Between the trimmed V and J ends, which lost 6 bases and 4 bases, there was a span of 12 bases. CDR3 in amino acids: CSAGDGATEAFF. CDR3 DNA: TGCAGTGCAGGGGATGGGGCCACTGAAGCTTTCTTT.

This clonotype has just a few counts. In DNA, the CDR3 is TGTGCCAGCAGGCCCCCAGCGTACGAGCAGTACTTC. It yields the protein CASRPPAYEQYF. The chain is built from TRBV2 and TRBJ2-7; no firm D call. The CDR3 covers 12 residues. Trimming took off 6 bases at V and 4 bases at J, with 10 bases between the two ends. Germline V gene data show CDR1 as SNHLY and CDR2 as FYNNEI.